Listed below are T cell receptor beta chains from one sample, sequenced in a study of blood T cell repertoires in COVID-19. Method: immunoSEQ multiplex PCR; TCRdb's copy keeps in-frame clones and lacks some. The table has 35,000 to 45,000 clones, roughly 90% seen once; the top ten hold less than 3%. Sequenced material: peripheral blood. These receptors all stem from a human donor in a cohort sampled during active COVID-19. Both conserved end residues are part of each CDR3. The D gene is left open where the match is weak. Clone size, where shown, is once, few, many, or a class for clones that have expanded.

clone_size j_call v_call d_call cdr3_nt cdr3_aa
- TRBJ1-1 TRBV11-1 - TGTGCCAGCAGCCCTTACAGGGAAACTGAAGCTTTCTTT CASSPYRETEAFF
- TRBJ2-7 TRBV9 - TGTGCCAGCAGCGTAGAAGCGGCCTCCTTCGAGCAGTACTTC CASSVEAASFEQYF
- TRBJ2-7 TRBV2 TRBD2 TGTGCCAGCTCCTCTGGCGGGGGGGGCCTCTACGAGCAGTACTTC CASSSGGGGLYEQYF
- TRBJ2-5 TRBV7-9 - TGTGCCAGCAGCTTAGCCTCAGGGCTGGAGACCCAGTACTTC CASSLASGLETQYF
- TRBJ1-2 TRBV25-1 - TGTGCCAGCAGTGGCCTGCGGGATGTCTACACCTTC CASSGLRDVYTF
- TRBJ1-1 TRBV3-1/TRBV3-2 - TGTGCCAGCAGCCAAGCTTTTAGACACGAGAACACTGAAGCTTTCTTT CASSQAFRHENTEAFF
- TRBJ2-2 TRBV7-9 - TGTGCCAGCAGCTTACCACAGGGGAACACCGGGGAGCTGTTTTTT CASSLPQGNTGELFF
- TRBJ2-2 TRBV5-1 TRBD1 TGCGCCAGCAGCATGATGACAGGGGGGAACACCGGGGAGCTGTTTTTT CASSMMTGGNTGELFF
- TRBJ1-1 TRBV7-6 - TGTGCCAGCAGCTTAGGGGAGAGCACTGAAGCTTTCTTT CASSLGESTEAFF
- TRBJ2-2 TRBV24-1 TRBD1 TGTGCCACCAGTGACCGGGACAGGGTGCGTGAGGAGCTGTTTTTT CATSDRDRVREELFF
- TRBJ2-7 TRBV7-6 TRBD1 TGTGCCAGCAGCTTGCGACAGGGTTTGGGGGAGCAGTACTTC CASSLRQGLGEQYF
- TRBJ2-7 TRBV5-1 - TGCGCCAGCAGCTGGGCAAGCGGCTCCTACGAGCAGTACTTC CASSWASGSYEQYF
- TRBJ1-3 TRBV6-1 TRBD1 TGTGCCAGCAGTGGGGGAGTGGGGACAGGGATTTCAGGAAACACCATATATTTT CASSGGVGTGISGNTIYF
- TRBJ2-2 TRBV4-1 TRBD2 TGCGCCAGCAGCCAGACGGGACTAGCGGGCCTAATTAACACCGGGGAGCTGTTTTTT CASSQTGLAGLINTGELFF
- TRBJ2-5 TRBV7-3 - TGTGCCAGCAGCTTAAAGTCAGGCAGTAAAGAGACCCAGTACTTC CASSLKSGSKETQYF
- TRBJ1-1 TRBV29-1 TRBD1 TGCAGCGTTCTGAGACAGGGGGGGACTGAAGCTTTCTTT CSVLRQGGTEAFF
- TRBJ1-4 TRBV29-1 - TGCAGCGCAAGGACAGCAACTAATGAAAAACTGTTTTTT CSARTATNEKLFF
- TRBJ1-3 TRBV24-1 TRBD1 TGTGCCACCAGTGATTTGGAAGACAGGGAGGATGGAAACACCATATATTTT CATSDLEDREDGNTIYF
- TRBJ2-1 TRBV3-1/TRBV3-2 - TGTGCCAGCAGCCCGGACTGGCTCAATGAGCAGTTCTTC CASSPDWLNEQFF
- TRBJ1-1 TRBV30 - TGTGCCTGGAGTGTACAGGATAACACTGAAGCTTTCTTT CAWSVQDNTEAFF
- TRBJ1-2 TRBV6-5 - TGTGCCAGCGCGCCGGGAAACTATGGCTACACCTTC CASAPGNYGYTF
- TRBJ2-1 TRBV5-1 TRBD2 TGCGCCAGCAGCTTGGCCGGGACTAGCTCCTACAATGAGCAGTTCTTC CASSLAGTSSYNEQFF
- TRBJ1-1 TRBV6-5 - TGTGCCAGCAGTTTCAGTAATGAAGCTTTCTTT CASSFSNEAFF
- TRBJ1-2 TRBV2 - TGTGCCAGCAATATTGGGAGGTATGGCTACACCTTC CASNIGRYGYTF
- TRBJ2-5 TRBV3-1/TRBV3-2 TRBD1 TGTGCCAGCAGCCAAGCTCCGGACAGGGGGGAGACCCAGTACTTC CASSQAPDRGETQYF
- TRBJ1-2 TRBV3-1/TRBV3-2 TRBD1 TGTGCCAGCAGCCAACGGACAGGGGTTCACACCTTC CASSQRTGVHTF
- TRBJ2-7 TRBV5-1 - TGCGCCAGCGGGGGCTCATCGGGGAGCGAGCAGTACTTC CASGGSSGSEQYF
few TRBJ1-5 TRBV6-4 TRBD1 TGTGCCAGCAGTGATGGGGACAGCCAATATAGCAATCAGCCCCAGCATTTT CASSDGDSQYSNQPQHF
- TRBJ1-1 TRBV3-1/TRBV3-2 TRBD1 TGTGCCAGCAGCCAACAGGGGGCAAGCACTGAAGCTTTCTTT CASSQQGASTEAFF
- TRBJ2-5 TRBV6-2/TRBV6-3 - TGTGCCAGCAGCTGGGACACCAAAAGAGGGTTTGACGCCGAGACCCAGTACTTC CASSWDTKRGFDAETQYF
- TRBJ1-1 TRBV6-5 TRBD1 TGTGCCAGCAGTAGGGACAGGGCCTCTTTCGCTGAAGCTTTCTTT CASSRDRASFAEAFF
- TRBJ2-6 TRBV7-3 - TGTGCCAGCAGGAGGGGGTCTGGGGCCAACGTCCTGACTTTC CASRRGSGANVLTF
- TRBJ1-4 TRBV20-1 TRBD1 TGCAGTGCTAGTACTTTTTGGCGGGACAGGGGGTACGAAGGGGGTGAAAAACTGTTTTTT CSASTFWRDRGYEGGEKLFF
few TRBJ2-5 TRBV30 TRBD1 TGTGCCTGGAGTGACGAGGGACAGCGGGAGACCCAGTACTTC CAWSDEGQRETQYF
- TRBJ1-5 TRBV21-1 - TGTGCCAGCAGCAAATTTTCTCAGGGGGTTCAGCCCCAGCATTTT CASSKFSQGVQPQHF
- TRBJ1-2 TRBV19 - TGTGCCAGTAGTGCTCAGGGAATACTATATGGCTACACCTTC CASSAQGILYGYTF
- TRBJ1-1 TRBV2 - TGTGCCAGCAGTGAAGACGGCACTGAAGCTTTCTTT CASSEDGTEAFF
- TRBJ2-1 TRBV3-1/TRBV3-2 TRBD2 TGTGCCAGCAGCCAACAGGGACTAGCGGGGGTGAATGAGCAGTTCTTC CASSQQGLAGVNEQFF
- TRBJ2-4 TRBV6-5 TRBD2 TGTGCCAGCAGTAGCGGGGGGGCCAAAAACATTCAGTACTTC CASSSGGAKNIQYF
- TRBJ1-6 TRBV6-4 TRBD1 TGTGCCTGCTATACCCCGCCGGGACAGGGTTTATGGGCTCGGGATTCACCCCTCCACTTT CACYTPPGQGLWARDSPLHF
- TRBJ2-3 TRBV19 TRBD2 TGTGCCAGTAGTCCGGGGGGGGGTGTAAATACGCAGTATTTT CASSPGGGVNTQYF
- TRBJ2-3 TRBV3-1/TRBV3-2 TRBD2 TGTGCCAGCAGCCCCAGGAGGGCACGGGGGGGAGCAGATACGCAGTATTTT CASSPRRARGGADTQYF
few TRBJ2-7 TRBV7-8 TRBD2 TGTGCCAGCAGCCCGAGGACTAGCGGAACCTACGAGCAGTACTTC CASSPRTSGTYEQYF
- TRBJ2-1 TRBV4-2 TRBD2 TGTGCCAGCAGCCATAGGTATGGAAGCGGGGGGGCCGAAACTAGCAATGAGCAGTTCTTC CASSHRYGSGGAETSNEQFF
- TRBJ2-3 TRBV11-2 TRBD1 TGTGCCAGCAGCTTCTACATTGGGACAGGCAGCACAGATACGCAGTATTTT CASSFYIGTGSTDTQYF
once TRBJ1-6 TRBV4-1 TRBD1 TGCGCCAGCAGCCACCGGGACAGTTATAATTCACCCCTCCACTTT CASSHRDSYNSPLHF
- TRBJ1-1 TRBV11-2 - TGTGCCAGCAGCTTATTTACCGGGATGGAAGCTTTCTTT CASSLFTGMEAFF
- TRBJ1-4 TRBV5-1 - TGCGCCAGCAGCTCCCGCCCGGGGGGATCTAATGAAAAACTGTTTTTT CASSSRPGGSNEKLFF
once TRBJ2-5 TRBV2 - TGTGCCAGCAGTGACGAGACAGCCCAGTACTTC CASSDETAQYF
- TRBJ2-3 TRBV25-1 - TGTGCCAGCAGTAGCTCGCGGGGGCCGGGAGATACGCAGTATTTT CASSSSRGPGDTQYF
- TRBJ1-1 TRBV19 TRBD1 TGTGCCAGTAGTATAGCAGGGGGCAACACTGAAGCTTTCTTT CASSIAGGNTEAFF
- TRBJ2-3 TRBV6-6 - TGTGCCAGCACTACTAGCCTCCCCCCAGATACGCAGTATTTT CASTTSLPPDTQYF
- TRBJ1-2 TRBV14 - TGTGCCAGCAGCCAAGATCTCGGCAGGAGGTATGGCTACACCTTC CASSQDLGRRYGYTF